Each of the 23 T cell receptor beta chains below was sequenced from the same sample in a study of regulatory T cells in long-lasting Graves disease (dated by TCRdb to the early 2020s). What the time point label conveys for this sample: newly diagnosed GD, antithyroid drugs for less than 3 months. For both TCR sequencing and RNA sequencing, RNA was extracted from PBMCs using TRIzol. The library was produced with multiplex PCR. The run used an Illumina HiSeq 4000. TCR beta libraries were built with iRepertoire HTBI primers and Arm-PCR amplification of CDR3 regions. TCRdb passed the public sequencing reads through fastp at Q25 and MiXCR, retaining productive beta sequences. Every entry covers one CDR3 protein and lists the most common genes and DNA from its rows. A total of fewer than 550,000 distinct CDR3 sequences appear in this sample, 15% to 20% of them only once. 20% to 25% of the sample is in the top ten clones.

This same sample was also taken into another study, of T cells in Graves' hyperthyroidism and ophthalmopathy.

This material consisted of peripheral blood mononuclear cells (PBMCs), taken at new diagnosis, from a patient treated with antithyroid drugs. The receptors shown here come from a woman in her forties or fifties with Graves disease. Donor details come from another sample of the same person, matched by shared clones.

The CDR3 spells CASSLKEVAPTGGTEAFF. For the CDR3, the DNA is TGTGCCAGCAGCTTGAAGGAGGTGGCCCCGACGGGAGGGACTGAAGCTTTCTTT. The chain recombines TRBV5-4 with TRBJ1-1; D ambiguous. Germline CDR1 reads SGHNT; CDR2 reads YYREEE (reference sequence). The V end was cut by 1 base, the J end by 5 bases, with 24 bases between. There are 18 residues in the CDR3.

Turning to this clonotype: An end of the junction differs from the germline gene, which may be a read error. The gene calls are TRBV5-1 and TRBJ1-4; 12 positions match TRBD1. The CDR3 totals 17 residues. From germline, CDR1 is SGHRS and CDR2 YFSETQ. DNA for the CDR3: TGTGCCAGCAGCTTATGGGGACAGGGGGCGCGGTATGAAAAACTGTTTTTT. Translated, it gives CASSLWGQGARYEKLFF. The full variable domain, with the rest looked up from reference TRBV5-1 and TRBJ1-4, is KAGVTQTPRYLIKTRGQQVTLSCSPISGHRSVSWYQQTPGQGLQFLFEYFSETQRNKGNFPGRFSGRQFSNSRSEMNVSTLELGDSALYLCASSLWGQGARYEKLFFGSGTQLSVL.

Only a few counts were recorded for this clonotype. The chain couples TRBV28 to TRBJ1-2, with 10 bases that match TRBD1. The CDR3 has 13 residues. V dropped 7 bases and J dropped 7; count of bases not matched to a gene: 6. CDR1 is MDHEN and CDR2 is SYDVKM in the germline V gene. CDR3 nucleotide sequence: TGTGCCAGCATACCGACAGGGGGCGGTGGCTACACCTTC. Amino acid sequence: CASIPTGGGGYTF.

This clonotype was recorded many times. This chain joins TRBV30 and TRBJ2-1; tentatively, D is TRBD1 (6 bases). CDR3 length: 14 residues. Per germline, CDR1 GTSNPN and CDR2 SVGIG (reference sequence). Trimming cost V 5 bases and J 6 bases, with 17 bases left between them. CDR3 protein: CAWLSLQGPNEQFF. The CDR3 DNA follows: TGTGCCTGGCTATCGCTCCAGGGGCCCAATGAGCAGTTCTTC.

This clonotype was counted many times. The chain couples TRBV30 to TRBJ2-5; D perhaps matches TRBD2 (6 bases). The length of the CDR3 is 16 residues. Germline V gene lookup returns CDR1 GTSNPN and CDR2 SVGIG (reference sequence). V lost 3 bases to trimming and J lost 2 bases, with 19 bases between them. Here the CDR3 reads CAWREGWDAQQETQYF. The CDR3 DNA is TGTGCCTGGAGGGAGGGGTGGGACGCCCAACAAGAGACCCAGTACTTC.

The J gene is TRBJ2-7, the V gene TRBV4-1; 8 bases are a match to TRBD2. This CDR3 comprises 17 residues. V trimming: 1 base; J trimming: 2 bases; junction bases outside the gene matches: 10. CDR1 and CDR2 from the germline V gene are MGHRA and YSYEKL. The DNA for the CDR3 is TGCGCCAGCAGCCAAGTTTTTAGCGGGGACCCTACCTACGAGCAGTACTTC. Translation: CASSQVFSGDPTYEQYF.

This clonotype appeared many times. The chain combines TRBV20-1 with TRBJ2-2, with D unclear. Trimming took 4 bases from V and 0 from J, leaving 6 bases between them. CDR1 and CDR2 from the germline V gene are DFQATT and SNEGSKA (reference sequence). The CDR3 is 13 amino acids. The CDR3 DNA reads as TGCAGTGCTACCCCAGCGAACACCGGGGAGCTGTTTTTT. Amino acids: CSATPANTGELFF.

This clonotype has a single count. This chain links TRBV3-1 with TRBJ2-1, with 10 bases lining up with TRBD2. The V gene end was trimmed by 1 base and the J gene end by 6 bases; junction bases not matched to a gene: 3. The CDR3 is made up of 15 amino acids. The germline V gene encodes CDR1 LGHDT and CDR2 YNNKEL (reference sequence). In DNA form, the CDR3 reads TGTGCCAGCAGCCAAGTCGCTAGCGGGGGCAATGAGCAGTTCTTC. This encodes CASSQVASGGNEQFF.

In its sample, this clonotype was seen many times. This chain connects TRBV5-1 to TRBJ1-4, with D possibly matching TRBD1 (5 bases). Trimming took 0 bases from V and 7 from J, leaving 7 bases between them. Germline V gene sequence: CDR1 SGHRS, CDR2 YFSETQ. The CDR3 totals 13 residues. CDR3 nucleotides: TGCGCCAGCAGCTTGGGCAGGGCTGAAAAACTGTTTTTT. This gives the protein CASSLGRAEKLFF.

In this sample, this clonotype turned up many times. The V gene is TRBV12-5, the J gene TRBJ1-1; no reliable D call. CDR3 length: 12 residues. Germline V CDR1 and CDR2: LGHNT, FRNRAP. The V end was cut by 6 bases, the J end by 6 bases, with 11 bases between. The CDR3 loop is CASGPERSEAFF. Here the CDR3 DNA reads TGTGCTAGTGGCCCCGAGAGGTCTGAAGCTTTCTTT.

This clonotype was picked up a small number of times. V is TRBV7-3 and J is TRBJ1-3; D gene unclear. Germline V CDR1 and CDR2: SGHTA, FQGTGA. The ends were cut back, 5 bases at V and 0 bases at J, with 8 bases in the middle. This CDR3 comprises 14 residues. CDR3: CASSARNSGNTIYF. The CDR3 nucleotides are TGTGCCAGCAGCGCACGGAACTCTGGAAACACCATATATTTT.

This sequence joins TRBV19 and TRBJ1-2; 7 bases line up with TRBD1. V shed 1 base and J 6 bases; nucleotides not matched to a gene: 8. Germline V gives CDR1 LNHDA, CDR2 SQIVND (reference sequence). This CDR3 contains 15 residues. In nucleotides, the CDR3 is TGTGCCAGTAGTATAGGGGCTGGGACAGCTGATGGCTACACCTTC. As protein: CASSIGAGTADGYTF.

The chain has TRBV19 and TRBJ2-2, with 9 bases fitting TRBD1. Germline CDR1 and CDR2: LNHDA and SQIVND (reference sequence). Trimming at V came to 5 bases and at J to 5 bases, leaving 9 bases not matched to a gene. The CDR3 extends over 16 amino acids. The CDR3 DNA reads as TGTGCCAGTAGTCACTCCGGGACAGGGTTGACCGGGGAGCTGTTTTTT. Protein sequence: CASSHSGTGLTGELFF.

This clonotype was recorded a few times. The CDR3 bases are TGTGCCATCAGTGAGTCGAAGACAGGGGTGTTATCCTATGGCTACACCTTC. This gives the protein CAISESKTGVLSYGYTF. The rearrangement links TRBV10-3 to TRBJ1-2; 8 bases line up with TRBD1. Unmatched junction bases numbered 10, after V lost 0 bases and J lost 4 bases. In germline, CDR1 is ENHRY, CDR2 SYGVKD. The CDR3 covers 17 residues.

This CDR3 reads CASSPTAGQGYIDTEAFF. The CDR3 DNA is TGTGCCAGCAGTCCGACCGCCGGACAGGGGTATATTGACACTGAAGCTTTCTTT. This chain links TRBV12-3 or TRBV12-4 with TRBJ1-1; 9 bases map to TRBD1. The junction had 16 bases not matched to a gene; V was cut back by 5 bases and J by 3 bases. The CDR3 runs 18 residues.

Many counts were recorded for this clonotype. V gene TRBV7-8 combines with J gene TRBJ2-1; 8 nucleotides match TRBD2. V was clipped by 7 bases and J by 7 bases; unmatched bases: 12. Germline V gene data show CDR1 as SGHVS and CDR2 as FQNEAQ. This CDR3 is 15 amino acids long. The CDR3 DNA reads TGTGCCAGCACCCCTCCGGGACTAGGGGCGAATGAGCAGTTCTTC. It codes for CASTPPGLGANEQFF. The variable domain in full, completed from reference TRBV7-8 and TRBJ2-1, reads GAGVSQSPRYKVAKRGQDVALRCDPISGHVSLFWYQQALGQGPEFLTYFQNEAQLDKSGLPSDRFFAERPEGSVSTLKIQRTQQEDSAVYLCASTPPGLGANEQFFGPGTRLTVL.

The genes are TRBV11-3 and TRBJ1-1; no firm D call. Deletions cut 6 bases from V and 2 bases from J, with 13 bases between. The CDR3 spans 14 residues. Germline CDR1 is SGHNT and CDR2 is YENEEA. CDR3 loop: CASSRMDLNTEAFF. The CDR3 DNA reads TGTGCCAGCAGTCGAATGGACCTAAACACTGAAGCTTTCTTT.

A note on this clonotype: Only one base separates this from a far larger clonotype, so it likely reflects a read error. The V and J genes are TRBV28 and TRBJ2-1; the match to TRBD2 covers 15 bases. After removal of 5 bases from V and 10 bases from J, the junction contained 15 bases not matched to a gene. This CDR3 has 18 residues. Germline V gene data show CDR1 as MDHEN and CDR2 as SYDVKM. The CDR3 DNA follows: TGTGCCAGCAGTCCCCATGGACTAGCGGGGGGGAGCTCCTACGAGCAGTTCTTC. Its translation: CASSPHGLAGGSSYEQFF.

V and J are TRBV4-1 and TRBJ2-7; D uncertain. This CDR3 is 15 amino acids long. V was pared by 1 base and J by 3 bases, with 13 bases between. The germline V gene encodes CDR1 MGHRA and CDR2 YSYEKL. CDR3 residues: CASSQAKNGFYEQYF. The CDR3 DNA reads as TGCGCCAGCAGCCAAGCGAAGAACGGGTTCTACGAGCAGTACTTC.

There are a few counts of this clonotype. V and J are TRBV7-8 and TRBJ2-7, with D maybe TRBD2 (6 bases). Germline V gene sequence: CDR1 SGHVS, CDR2 FQNEAQ. The CDR3 is 14 residues long. Trimming left V 1 base short and J 3 bases short, with 10 bases between. CDR3 region: CASSLEPGGYEQYF. CDR3 DNA: TGTGCCAGCAGCTTAGAGCCCGGGGGCTACGAGCAGTACTTC.

In the case of this clonotype: This may be a read error, as it is one base from a much larger clone. The chain uses TRBV10-1 and TRBJ1-5; D may be TRBD1 (6 bases). Per germline, CDR1 WNHNN and CDR2 SYGVQD (reference sequence). The germline V and J ends were trimmed by 8 bases and 3 bases, with 23 bases remaining between them. The CDR3 loop spans 17 amino acids. Here the CDR3 DNA reads TGCGCCAGCGACGGAGGGGGGGGGGAGTATAACAATCAGCCCCAGCATTTT. Residues: CASDGGGGEYNNQPQHF.

This clonotype has more than one count but fewer than ten. This chain uses TRBV28 with TRBJ1-2; D gene unclear. CDR3 size: 13 residues. Between the trimmed V and J ends, which lost 2 bases and 4 bases, there was a span of 8 bases. Germline V gene data show CDR1 as MDHEN and CDR2 as SYDVKM. CDR3 loop: CASSLLPLYGYTF. The CDR3 DNA reads TGTGCCAGCAGTTTACTCCCCCTCTATGGCTACACCTTC.

In this sample, this clonotype turned up many times. This rearrangement joins TRBV12-3 or TRBV12-4 to TRBJ1-5; 10 bases agree with TRBD1. The CDR3 sequence is 18 residues long. Trimming removed 1 base from V and 0 bases from J; junction bases left unmatched: 6. The CDR3, as DNA: TGTGCCAGCAGTTTAGGGGGGACAGGGGTTAATAGCAATCAGCCCCAGCATTTT. Its protein is CASSLGGTGVNSNQPQHF.